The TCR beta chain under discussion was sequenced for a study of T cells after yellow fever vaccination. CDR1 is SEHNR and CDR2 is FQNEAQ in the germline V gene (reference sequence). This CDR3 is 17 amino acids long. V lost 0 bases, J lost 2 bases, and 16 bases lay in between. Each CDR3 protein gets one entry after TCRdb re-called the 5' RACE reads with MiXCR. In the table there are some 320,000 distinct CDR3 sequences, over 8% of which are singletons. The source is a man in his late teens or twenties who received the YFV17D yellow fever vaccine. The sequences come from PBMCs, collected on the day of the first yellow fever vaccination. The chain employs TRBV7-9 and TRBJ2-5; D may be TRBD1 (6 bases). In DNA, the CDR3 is TGTGCCAGCAGCTTAGCGGGATGGACAGTCCAACAAGAGACCCAGTACTTC. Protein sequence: CASSLAGWTVQQETQYF.